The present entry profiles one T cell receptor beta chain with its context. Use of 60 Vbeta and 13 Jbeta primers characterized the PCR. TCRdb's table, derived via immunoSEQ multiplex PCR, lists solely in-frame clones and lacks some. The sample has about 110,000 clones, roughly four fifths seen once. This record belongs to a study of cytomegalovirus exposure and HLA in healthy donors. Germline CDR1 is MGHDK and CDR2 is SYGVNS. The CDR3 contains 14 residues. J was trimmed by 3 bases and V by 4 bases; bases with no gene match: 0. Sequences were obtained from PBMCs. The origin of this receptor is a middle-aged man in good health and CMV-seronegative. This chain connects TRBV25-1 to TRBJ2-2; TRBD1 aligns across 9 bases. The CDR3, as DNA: TGTGCCAGCAGTGGGACAGGGGACACCGGGGAGCTGTTTTTT. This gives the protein CASSGTGDTGELFF.